A single sample is the source of the 18 T cell receptor beta chains below, sequenced in a study of CD8 T cells in ankylosing spondylitis. Study-level results: Seven to nine highly homologous variants formed a TCR beta motif that appeared characteristic of ankylosing spondylitis blood.

TCRdb recomputed calls from the 5' RACE reads with MiXCR, one row per CDR3 protein. The repertoire holds more than 300,000 distinct CDR3 sequences, with roughly 8% as singletons. No antigen is known for these receptors. Sequencing used blood, either unsorted or a sorted T cell fraction (not recorded which). All receptors derive from a male donor with ankylosing spondylitis.

This rearrangement joins TRBV12-3 or TRBV12-4 to TRBJ2-2; D may correspond to TRBD1 or TRBD2 (5 bases each). V was cut by 2 bases and J by 4 bases, with 11 bases left in between. The CDR3 is 15 residues long. The CDR3 region is CASSLSGTVTGELFF. CDR3 nucleotide sequence: TGTGCCAGCAGTTTATCCGGGACGGTCACCGGGGAGCTGTTTTTT.

This clonotype was counted a few times. This CDR3 is CASSRGTGEDQQFF. The DNA of the CDR3 is TGTGCCAGCAGCAGGGGGACAGGGGAAGATCAGCAGTTCTTC. The rearrangement joins TRBV12-3 or TRBV12-4 to TRBJ2-1; 10 nucleotides line up with TRBD1. Unmatched junction bases numbered 10, after V lost 6 bases and J lost 11 bases. This CDR3 has 14 amino acids.

The rearrangement joins TRBV3-1 to TRBJ2-1; the match to TRBD2 covers 7 bases. Germline trimming cut 0 bases from V and 4 bases from J; bases unmatched to any gene: 9. The CDR3 sequence is 17 residues long. Germline CDR1 and CDR2: LGHDT and YNNKEL (reference sequence). CDR3 in amino acids: CASSQDSREGFYNEQFF. The CDR3, as DNA: TGTGCCAGCAGCCAAGATTCGAGGGAGGGCTTTTACAATGAGCAGTTCTTC.

This clonotype was seen at least ten times. This chain links TRBV10-3 with TRBJ2-1, with TRBD2 matching over 7 bases. This CDR3 spans 17 amino acids. V shed 0 bases and J 5 bases; nucleotides not matched to a gene: 10. The germline gives CDR1 ENHRY, CDR2 SYGVKD. In DNA form, the CDR3 reads TGTGCCATCAGTGAGTCGATAGTTGCTAGCGGTAACAATGAGCAGTTCTTC. This gives the protein CAISESIVASGNNEQFF.

The genes are TRBV5-1 and TRBJ1-5; a possible D gene is TRBD1 (5 bases). V lost 7 bases and J 1 base, leaving 21 bases between the germline ends. Germline CDR1 and CDR2: SGHRS and YFSETQ. CDR3 length equals 17 residues. CDR3: CASAINPAGTSNQPQHF. The CDR3 nucleotides are TGCGCCAGCGCCATTAATCCGGCAGGGACCAGCAATCAGCCCCAGCATTTT. The complete variable domain, with remaining parts taken from reference TRBV5-1 and TRBJ1-5, reads KAGVTQTPRYLIKTRGQQVTLSCSPISGHRSVSWYQQTPGQGLQFLFEYFSETQRNKGNFPGRFSGRQFSNSRSEMNVSTLELGDSALYLCASAINPAGTSNQPQHFGDGTRLSIL.

The rearrangement links TRBV28 to TRBJ2-1; weak D call: TRBD1 (5 bases). The CDR3 length is 14 residues. Germline lookup yields CDR1 MDHEN and CDR2 SYDVKM. The V and J ends lost 7 bases and 9 bases respectively, with 19 bases between them. In DNA, the CDR3 is TGTGCCAGCACCCCGGACACCGCTGGAGCTGAGCAGTTCTTC. Translated: CASTPDTAGAEQFF.

This clonotype has just a few counts. V usage is TRBV12-3 or TRBV12-4 and J usage is TRBJ2-7, with 9 bases identical to TRBD2. V shed 6 bases and J 1 base; nucleotides not matched to a gene: 7. This CDR3 has 15 residues. In nucleotides, the CDR3 is TGTGCCAGCAGCCGACCTAGCGGGAAGTCCTACGAGCAGTACTTC. Translated, it gives CASSRPSGKSYEQYF.

This clonotype has ten or more counts. J is TRBJ2-3 and V is TRBV11-2, with 10 positions matching TRBD2. The CDR3 contains 16 residues. J was trimmed by 4 bases and V by 4 bases; bases with no gene match: 8. Germline-derived CDR1 and CDR2 are SGHAT and FQNNGV. This CDR3 reads CASSSRLAGGADTQYF. The CDR3 nucleotides read TGTGCCAGCAGCTCCCGATTAGCGGGAGGTGCAGATACGCAGTATTTT.

This clonotype was counted at least ten times. The chain recombines TRBV4-1 with TRBJ2-3; D is unclear. The CDR3 is 15 amino acids. V was cut by 2 bases and J by 4 bases, with 13 bases left in between. Germline CDR1 is MGHRA and CDR2 is YSYEKL. CDR3 bases: TGCGCCAGCAGCCAAAGAAGACTGCTGTCAGATACGCAGTATTTT. Amino acid sequence: CASSQRRLLSDTQYF.

This clonotype came up once. The chain is built from TRBV7-8 and TRBJ2-2; TRBD1 matches at 8 bases. J gave up 8 bases and V 5 bases, and 7 bases lay outside the gene matches. Germline V gene data show CDR1 as SGHVS and CDR2 as FQNEAQ. The CDR3 runs to 14 residues. The CDR3 nucleotides are TGTGCCAGCAGCGGGGCAGGGGGCCTTGGGGAGCTGTTTTTT. Protein: CASSGAGGLGELFF.

In nucleotides, the CDR3 is TGTGCCAGCGCCCTAGCGGGAGTGGAAGATACGCAGTATTTT. Translating it yields CASALAGVEDTQYF. This chain joins TRBV7-9 and TRBJ2-3, with 10 bases aligning to TRBD2. The germline V gene encodes CDR1 SEHNR and CDR2 FQNEAQ (reference sequence). There are 14 residues in the CDR3. V shed 8 bases, J shed 5 bases, and the junction held 7 bases outside the gene matches.

This clonotype was recorded at least ten times. This CDR3 reads CASSLGQYETDTQYF. The DNA of the CDR3 is TGCGCCAGCAGCCTCGGACAGTACGAGACAGATACGCAGTATTTT. The chain recombines TRBV5-1 with TRBJ2-3, with D tentatively TRBD1 (6 bases). Germline V gives CDR1 SGHRS, CDR2 YFSETQ. The CDR3 runs 15 residues. The ends were cut back, 4 bases at V and 3 bases at J, with 15 bases in the middle.

This clonotype has only a few counts. The chain has TRBV6-1 and TRBJ1-2; possibly TRBD1 for D (6 bases). Trimming removed 6 bases from V and 2 bases from J, with 19 bases in between. CDR3 size: 16 residues. Germline lookup yields CDR1 MNHNS and CDR2 SASEGT. Written as DNA, the CDR3 is TGTGCCAGCAGGCCCAGCCTGACAGGTCAGAACTATGGCTACACCTTC. It translates to CASRPSLTGQNYGYTF.

This clonotype was found many times. This chain connects TRBV6-1 to TRBJ2-3, with D possibly TRBD1 on 5 matching bases. V lost 6 bases and J lost 7, with 23 bases in between. The CDR3 runs 16 residues. Germline V lookup: CDR1 MNHNS, CDR2 SASEGT. CDR3 sequence (DNA): TGTGCCAGCAGACAGAAGGGGCCCAGCCACCTAAATACGCAGTATTTT. It codes for CASRQKGPSHLNTQYF.

In this sample, this clonotype turned up many times. The rearrangement joins TRBV4-1 to TRBJ2-7, with D perhaps matching TRBD1 or TRBD2 (5 bases each). The germline V gene encodes CDR1 MGHRA and CDR2 YSYEKL. Trimming removed 2 bases from V and 4 bases from J, with 9 bases in between. The CDR3 runs 13 residues. The DNA for the CDR3 is TGCGCCAGCAGCCAATCCGGGGCGTACGAGCAGTACTTC. Its protein product is CASSQSGAYEQYF.

This clonotype was seen repeatedly, ten times or more. Lacking the conserved final phenylalanine or tryptophan, this CDR3 likely reflects a read error. The chain combines TRBV20-1 with TRBJ1-2; D not resolved. Germline values: CDR1 DFQATT, CDR2 SNEGSKA (reference sequence). The CDR3 is made up of 13 amino acids. V lost 4 bases and J 6 bases, leaving 15 bases between the germline ends. CDR3 region: CSAIRPQSNGYTL. The CDR3 DNA sequence: TGCAGTGCTATCCGCCCCCAATCAAATGGCTACACCCTC.

This clonotype was observed a few times. The chain has TRBV20-1 and TRBJ2-7, with D possibly being TRBD1 or TRBD2 (5 bases each). The CDR3 sequence is 15 residues long. The germline gives CDR1 DFQATT, CDR2 SNEGSKA (reference sequence). Trimming removed 3 bases from V and 0 bases from J, with 15 bases in between. The CDR3 here is CSASPGTTSSYEQYF. The DNA of the CDR3 is TGCAGTGCTAGTCCCGGGACCACGAGCTCCTACGAGCAGTACTTC.

This clonotype was observed a few times. This chain uses TRBV28 with TRBJ2-5; D remains ambiguous. This CDR3 has 13 amino acids. The germline V gene has CDR1 MDHEN and CDR2 SYDVKM. V lost 3 bases and J 2 bases, leaving 7 bases between the germline ends. The CDR3 nucleotides read TGTGCCAGCAGTTTCGACACACAAGAGACCCAGTACTTC. Translation: CASSFDTQETQYF.